This T cell receptor beta chain was recovered during a study of shared clonotypes between healthy human individuals. Findings and caveats of the study: Rarefaction curves obtained for sorted subsets showed sequencing incomplete despite large depth.

As regards this clone: Its antigen remains unidentified.

Trimming took 4 bases from V and 6 from J, leaving 13 bases between them. The CDR3 contains 14 residues. Germline lookup yields CDR1 MNHNS and CDR2 SASEGT. None of the donors, who were healthy HIV-negative adults, had recently had acute infections or vaccinations. CD4+ cells yielded CD45RA+ naive and CD45RA-negative memory subsets. TCRdb's table, derived via immunoSEQ multiplex PCR, lists solely in-frame clones and lacks some. The repertoire holds over 1.4 million clones, with roughly 97% as singletons. This TCR derives from a man younger than 45 in good health. V usage is TRBV6-1 and J usage is TRBJ2-1; the D gene is possibly TRBD1 (5 bases). The material sequenced was naive CD4+ T cells sorted from blood. Subset denoted: CD45RA+ positively selected. The CDR3 nucleotides read TGTGCCAGCAGTGGACAGCCACGAATCAATGAGCAGTTCTTC. It specifies CASSGQPRINEQFF.